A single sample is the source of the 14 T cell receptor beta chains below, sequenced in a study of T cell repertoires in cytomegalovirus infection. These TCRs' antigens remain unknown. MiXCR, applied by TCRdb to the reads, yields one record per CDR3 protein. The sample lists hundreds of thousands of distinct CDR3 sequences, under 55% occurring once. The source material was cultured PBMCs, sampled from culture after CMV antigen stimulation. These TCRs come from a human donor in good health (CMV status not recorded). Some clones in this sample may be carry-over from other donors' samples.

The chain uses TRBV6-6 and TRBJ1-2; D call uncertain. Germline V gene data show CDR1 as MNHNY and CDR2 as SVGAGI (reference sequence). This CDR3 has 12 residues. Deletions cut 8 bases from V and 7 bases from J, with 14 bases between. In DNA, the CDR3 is TGTGCCAGCGAGTCTTTGAGCGGTGGCTACACCTTC. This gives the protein CASESLSGGYTF.

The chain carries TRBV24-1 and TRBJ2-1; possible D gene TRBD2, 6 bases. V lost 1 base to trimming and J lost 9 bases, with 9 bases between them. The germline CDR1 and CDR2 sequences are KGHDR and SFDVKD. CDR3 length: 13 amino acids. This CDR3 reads CATSDLRGAEQFF. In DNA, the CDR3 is TGTGCCACCAGTGATTTACGCGGGGCTGAGCAGTTCTTC.

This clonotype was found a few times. The CDR3 nucleotides are TGTGCCAGCAGCTTAGGCGGCCGTGCGGATGAGCAGTTCTTC. Translating it yields CASSLGGRADEQFF. The chain recombines TRBV7-2 with TRBJ2-1; D not certain. Trimming cost V 1 base and J 8 bases, with 12 bases left between them. The CDR3 spans 14 residues. Germline-derived CDR1 and CDR2 are SGHTA and FQGNSA.

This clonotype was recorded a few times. In nucleotides, the CDR3 is TGTGCCACCCGGACTTATCCCAGCGAGCAGTACTTC. It is translated as CATRTYPSEQYF. The chain couples TRBV6-1 to TRBJ2-7, with a weak D call TRBD2 (5 bases). The ends were cut back, 10 bases at V and 6 bases at J, with 16 bases in the middle. The CDR3 extends over 12 amino acids. CDR1 is MNHNS and CDR2 is SASEGT in the germline V gene.

CDR3 nucleotide sequence: TGTGCCAGCAGCTTGATAACTAGCAGAAATGAGCAGTTCTTC. This translates into CASSLITSRNEQFF. V gene TRBV5-4 combines with J gene TRBJ2-1, with D possibly TRBD2 on 6 matching bases. The CDR3 covers 14 residues. Germline CDR1 and CDR2: SGHNT and YYREEE (reference sequence). Trimming cost V 1 base and J 7 bases, with 12 bases left between them. The entire variable domain, with the rest obtained from reference TRBV5-4 and TRBJ2-1, is as follows: ETGVTQSPTHLIKTRGQQVTLRCSSQSGHNTVSWYQQALGQGPQFIFQYYREEENGRGNFPPRFSGLQFPNYSSELNVNALELDDSALYLCASSLITSRNEQFFGPGTRLTVL.

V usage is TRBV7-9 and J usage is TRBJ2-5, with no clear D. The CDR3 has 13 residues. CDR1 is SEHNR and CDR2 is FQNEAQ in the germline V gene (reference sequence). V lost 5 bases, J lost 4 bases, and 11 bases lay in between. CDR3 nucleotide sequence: TGTGCCAGCAGCCAACCCTCGCGAGAGACCCAGTACTTC. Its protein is CASSQPSRETQYF.

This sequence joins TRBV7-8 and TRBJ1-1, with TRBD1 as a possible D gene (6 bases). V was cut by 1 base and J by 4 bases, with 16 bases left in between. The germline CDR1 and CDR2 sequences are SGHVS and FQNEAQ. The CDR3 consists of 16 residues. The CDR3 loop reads CASSLGGADLLTEAFF. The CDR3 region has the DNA TGTGCCAGCAGCTTAGGGGGGGCGGATTTGCTCACTGAAGCTTTCTTT.

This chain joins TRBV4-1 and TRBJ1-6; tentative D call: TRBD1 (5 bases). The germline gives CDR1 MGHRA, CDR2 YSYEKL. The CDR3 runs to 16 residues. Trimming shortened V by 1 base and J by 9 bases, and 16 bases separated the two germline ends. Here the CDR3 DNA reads TGCGCCAGCAGCCAAGGCAATGGGCAGGGCCGTTCACCCCTCCACTTT. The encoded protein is CASSQGNGQGRSPLHF.

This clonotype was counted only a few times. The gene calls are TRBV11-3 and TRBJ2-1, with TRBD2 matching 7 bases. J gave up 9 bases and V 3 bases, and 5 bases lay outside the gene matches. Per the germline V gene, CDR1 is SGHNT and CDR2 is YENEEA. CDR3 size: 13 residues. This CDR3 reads CASSLGGGGEQFF. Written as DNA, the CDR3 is TGTGCCAGCAGCTTGGGCGGGGGTGGTGAGCAGTTCTTC.

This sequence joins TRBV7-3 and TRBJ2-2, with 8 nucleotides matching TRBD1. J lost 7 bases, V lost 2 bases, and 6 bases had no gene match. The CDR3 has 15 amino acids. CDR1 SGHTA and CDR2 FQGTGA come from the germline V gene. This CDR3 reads CASSLQGARSGELFF. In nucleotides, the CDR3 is TGTGCCAGCAGCTTACAGGGGGCGCGAAGCGGGGAGCTGTTTTTT.

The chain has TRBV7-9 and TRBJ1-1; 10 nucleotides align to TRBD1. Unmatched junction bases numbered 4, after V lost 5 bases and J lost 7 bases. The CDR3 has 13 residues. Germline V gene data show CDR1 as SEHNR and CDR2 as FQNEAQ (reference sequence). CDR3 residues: CASSDRDRGEAFF. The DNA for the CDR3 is TGTGCCAGCAGCGACCGGGACAGGGGTGAAGCTTTCTTT.

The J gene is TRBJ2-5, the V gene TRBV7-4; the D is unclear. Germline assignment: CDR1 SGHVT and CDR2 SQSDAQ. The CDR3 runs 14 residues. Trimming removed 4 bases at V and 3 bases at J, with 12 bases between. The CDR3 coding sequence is TGTGCCAGCAGCTCGACCCCTTTTAAAGAGACCCAGTACTTC. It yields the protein CASSSTPFKETQYF.

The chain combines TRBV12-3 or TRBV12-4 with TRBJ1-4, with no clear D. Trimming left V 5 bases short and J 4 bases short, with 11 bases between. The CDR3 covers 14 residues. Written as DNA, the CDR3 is TGTGCCAGCAGTCAGAGGCTGGATAATGAAAAACTGTTTTTT. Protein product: CASSQRLDNEKLFF.

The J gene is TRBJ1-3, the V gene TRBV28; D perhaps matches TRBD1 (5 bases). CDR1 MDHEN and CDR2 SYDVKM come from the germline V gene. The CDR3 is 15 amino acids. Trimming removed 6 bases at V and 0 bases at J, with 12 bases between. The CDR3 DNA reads TGTGCCAGCAGGCCAGTGGGGGGCTCTGGAAACACCATATATTTT. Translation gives CASRPVGGSGNTIYF.